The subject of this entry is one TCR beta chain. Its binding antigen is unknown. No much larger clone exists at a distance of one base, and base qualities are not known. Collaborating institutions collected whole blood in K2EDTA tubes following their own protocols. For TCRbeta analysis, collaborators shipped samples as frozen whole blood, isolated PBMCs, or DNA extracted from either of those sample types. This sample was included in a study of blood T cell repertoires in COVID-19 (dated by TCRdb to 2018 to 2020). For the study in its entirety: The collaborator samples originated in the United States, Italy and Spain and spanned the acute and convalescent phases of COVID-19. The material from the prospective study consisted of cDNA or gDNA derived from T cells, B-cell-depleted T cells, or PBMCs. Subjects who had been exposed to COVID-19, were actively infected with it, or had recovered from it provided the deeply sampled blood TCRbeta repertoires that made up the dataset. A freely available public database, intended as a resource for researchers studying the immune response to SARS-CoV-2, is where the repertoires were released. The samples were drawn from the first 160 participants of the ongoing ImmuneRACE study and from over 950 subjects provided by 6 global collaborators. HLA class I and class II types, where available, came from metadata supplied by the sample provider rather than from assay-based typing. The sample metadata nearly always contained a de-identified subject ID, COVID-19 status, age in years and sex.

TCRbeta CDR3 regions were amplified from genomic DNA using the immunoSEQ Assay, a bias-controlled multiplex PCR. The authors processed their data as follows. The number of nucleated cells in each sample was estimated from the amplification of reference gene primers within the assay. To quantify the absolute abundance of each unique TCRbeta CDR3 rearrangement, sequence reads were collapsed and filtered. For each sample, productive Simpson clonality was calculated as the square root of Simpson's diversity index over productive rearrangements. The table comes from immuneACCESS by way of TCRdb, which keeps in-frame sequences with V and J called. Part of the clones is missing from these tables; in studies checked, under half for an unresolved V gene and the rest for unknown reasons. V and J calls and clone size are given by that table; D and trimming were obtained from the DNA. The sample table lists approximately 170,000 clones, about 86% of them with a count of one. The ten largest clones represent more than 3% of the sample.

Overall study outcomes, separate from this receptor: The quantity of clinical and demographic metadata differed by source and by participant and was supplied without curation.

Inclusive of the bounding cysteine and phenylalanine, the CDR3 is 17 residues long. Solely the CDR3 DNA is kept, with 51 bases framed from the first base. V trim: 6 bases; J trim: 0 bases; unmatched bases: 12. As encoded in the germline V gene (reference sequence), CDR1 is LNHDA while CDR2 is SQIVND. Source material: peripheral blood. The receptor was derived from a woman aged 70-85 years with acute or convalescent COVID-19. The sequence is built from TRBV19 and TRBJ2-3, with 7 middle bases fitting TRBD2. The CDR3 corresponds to CASRGSGGAGSTDTQYF. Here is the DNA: TGTGCCAGTAGGGGGTCCGGGGGAGCGGGGAGCACAGATACGCAGTATTTT.